One and the same sample provided the 13 T cell receptor beta chains below, sequenced in a study of blood T cell repertoires in COVID-19. Using immunoSEQ multiplex PCR, the repertoire was profiled, and TCRdb retains in-frame clones only, with some absent. The sample includes 210,000 or so clones, about nine tenths of them seen just once. Material for sequencing was peripheral blood. These receptors were taken from a woman aged 55-70 years with acute or convalescent COVID-19.

This clone was seen only a few times. V is TRBV10-3 and J is TRBJ1-6; tentative D call: TRBD1 (6 bases). Germline V CDR1 and CDR2: ENHRY, SYGVKD. The CDR3 loop spans 15 amino acids. Trimming took 1 base from V and 10 from J, leaving 14 bases between them. Written as DNA, the CDR3 is TGTGCCATCAGTGAGTGGGGGGGGCGCCGGTCACCCCTCCACTTT. Translation gives CAISEWGGRRSPLHF.

The genes are TRBV6-5 and TRBJ1-2; D is undetermined. The CDR3 runs to 13 residues. Germline assignment: CDR1 MNHEY and CDR2 SVGAGI. V lost 0 bases, J lost 4 bases, and 6 bases lay in between. CDR3 coding DNA: TGTGCCAGCAGTTACTCGAATAGCTATGGCTACACCTTC. Protein sequence: CASSYSNSYGYTF.

The chain couples TRBV30 to TRBJ2-3, with 7 nucleotides matching TRBD2. V gave up 4 bases and J gave up 2 bases; unmatched junction bases: 12. Per germline, CDR1 GTSNPN and CDR2 SVGIG (reference sequence). This CDR3 region has 16 residues. CDR3 in amino acids: CAWIPPWLAATDTQYF. The CDR3 DNA follows: TGTGCCTGGATCCCCCCCTGGCTAGCGGCCACAGATACGCAGTATTTT.

The chain carries TRBV3-1 (or the pseudogene TRBV3-2) and TRBJ2-3; 10 bases match TRBD1. V was pared by 5 bases and J by 0 bases, with 5 bases of the junction left unmatched. CDR1 and CDR2 from the germline V gene are LGHDT and YNNKEL (reference sequence). The CDR3 sequence is 16 residues long. CDR3 nucleotides: TGTGCCAGCAGCTCCTCGGACAGGGGGAGCACAGATACGCAGTATTTT. Protein sequence: CASSSSDRGSTDTQYF.

CDR3 in DNA: TGTGCCATCAGGACAGAGGGGGACAGCCCGACTGAAGCTTTCTTT. Translation gives CAIRTEGDSPTEAFF. This sequence joins TRBV10-3 and TRBJ1-1, with 7 positions matching TRBD1. This CDR3 has 15 amino acids. Trimming at V came to 6 bases and at J to 5 bases, leaving 12 bases not matched to a gene. CDR1 ENHRY and CDR2 SYGVKD come from the germline V gene.

This clone has just a few counts. This sequence joins TRBV6-2 or TRBV6-3 and TRBJ2-5; maybe TRBD2 (5 bases). The V gene lost 5 bases and the J gene lost 2 bases, with 21 bases spanning the gap. Looked up from germline, CDR1 is MNHEY and CDR2 is SVGEGT. The CDR3 loop spans 17 amino acids. This CDR3 reads CASSPTVIKRRQETQYF. The CDR3 DNA follows: TGTGCCAGCAGTCCCACCGTTATTAAGCGGAGGCAAGAGACCCAGTACTTC.

The chain is built from TRBV6-5 and TRBJ1-5, with 9 nucleotides matching TRBD1. V lost 0 bases to trimming and J lost 5 bases; unmatched junction nucleotides: 2. This CDR3 spans 15 amino acids. From germline, CDR1 is MNHEY and CDR2 SVGAGI. The CDR3 sequence is CASSYSRQGDQPQHF. The CDR3, as DNA: TGTGCCAGCAGTTACTCGAGACAGGGGGATCAGCCCCAGCATTTT.

The chain has TRBV7-3 and TRBJ1-2; no definite D call. The CDR3 loop spans 13 amino acids. Germline CDR1 is SGHTA and CDR2 is FQGTGA. With 0 bases removed from V and 7 bases from J, the gap between germline ends came to 9 bases. DNA of the CDR3: TGTGCCAGCAGCTTAACGGGTGAGGGTGGCTACACCTTC. It is translated as CASSLTGEGGYTF.

This sequence joins TRBV6-5 and TRBJ1-3; no definite D call. Germline values: CDR1 MNHEY, CDR2 SVGAGI. This CDR3 contains 13 residues. Between the trimmed V and J ends, which lost 7 bases and 2 bases, there was a span of 9 bases. CDR3 sequence: CASTSGAGNTIYF. CDR3 coding DNA: TGTGCCAGCACGTCCGGAGCTGGAAACACCATATATTTT.

The chain is built from TRBV18 and TRBJ1-4; D is unclear. CDR3 length equals 15 residues. Between the trimmed V and J ends, which lost 4 bases and 3 bases, there was a span of 12 bases. Germline CDR1 and CDR2: KGHSH and LQKENI. The CDR3 protein is CASSLAGSPNEKLFF. DNA of the CDR3: TGTGCCAGCTCACTTGCCGGGTCCCCTAATGAAAAACTGTTTTTT.

The rearrangement uses TRBV5-1 and TRBJ2-7, with a possible D match to TRBD2 (5 bases). The V end was cut by 1 base, the J end by 3 bases, with 14 bases between. The CDR3 is made up of 15 amino acids. Looked up from germline, CDR1 is SGHRS and CDR2 is YFSETQ. The CDR3 DNA reads TGCGCCAGCAGCTTGACGGTTGCGGGCTACTACGAGCAGTACTTC. It specifies CASSLTVAGYYEQYF.

The chain uses TRBV21-1 and TRBJ1-1; TRBD1, the table's D call, lacks a check against the DNA. TRBV21-1 is assigned pseudogene status. The CDR3 runs 16 residues. The CDR3 coding sequence is TGTGCCAGCAGCAAAGGAGGGAAAAGGGGGCTGACTGAAGCTTTCTTT. Residues: CASSKGGKRGLTEAFF.

This clone was seen a handful of times. The J gene is TRBJ1-1, the V gene TRBV5-6; D might be TRBD1 (5 bases). Germline CDR1 SGHDT, CDR2 YYEEEE. The CDR3 totals 15 residues. Trimming shortened V by 5 bases and J by 5 bases, and 19 bases separated the two germline ends. In nucleotides, the CDR3 is TGTGCCAGCAGAAGGAGGGGAGTGGAGACGACTGAAGCTTTCTTT. It codes for CASRRRGVETTEAFF. Combining the CDR3 with reference TRBV5-6 and TRBJ1-1 gives the whole variable domain DAGVTQSPTHLIKTRGQQVTLRCSPKSGHDTVSWYQQALGQGPQFIFQYYEEEERQRGNFPDRFSGHQFPNYSSELNVNALLLGDSALYLCASRRRGVETTEAFFGQGTRLTVV.